These 10 T cell receptor beta chains were all obtained from the same sample, sequenced in a study of technical replicates of blood from several donors. The data were produced by immunoSEQ multiplex PCR, yet TCRdb's version contains in-frame clones alone and is incomplete. The data contain 13,000 to 15,000 clones, 80% to 85% of them singletons. Sample: PBMCs. These receptors all stem from a human donor in good health.

The chain couples TRBV9 to TRBJ2-1; TRBD2 agrees at 9 bases. The CDR3 runs to 16 residues. Per the germline V gene, CDR1 is SGDLS and CDR2 is YYNGEE. Trimming at V came to 4 bases and at J to 9 bases, leaving 14 bases not matched to a gene. CDR3 nucleotide sequence: TGTGCCAGCAGCTTGGGCTCAGGGCTAGCGGGGATTGAGCAGTTCTTC. Protein: CASSLGSGLAGIEQFF.

The chain couples TRBV2 to TRBJ2-6; D is uncertain. CDR1 is SNHLY, CDR2 FYNNEI, per germline. Trimming took 6 bases from V and 4 from J, leaving 13 bases between them. The CDR3 runs 15 residues. The CDR3 bases are TGTGCCAGCAGGAGGTCGTTTTCCGGGGCCAACGTCCTGACTTTC. Translated: CASRRSFSGANVLTF.

The rearrangement uses TRBV5-6 and TRBJ2-3, with 9 bases identical to TRBD1. This CDR3 is 15 amino acids long. V lost 0 bases to trimming and J lost 3 bases; unmatched junction nucleotides: 2. CDR1 is SGHDT, CDR2 YYEEEE, per germline. In DNA, the CDR3 is TGTGCCAGCAGCTTGGTTGGACAGGGGACAGATACGCAGTATTTT. Protein: CASSLVGQGTDTQYF.

V is TRBV5-1 and J is TRBJ2-7, with 8 positions matching TRBD1. The CDR3 length is 15 residues. Trimming cost V 1 base and J 6 bases; bases outside gene matches: 9. Germline values: CDR1 SGHRS, CDR2 YFSETQ. The CDR3 here is CASSLIPAGGGEQYF. In nucleotides, the CDR3 is TGCGCCAGCAGCTTGATTCCCGCAGGGGGCGGCGAGCAGTACTTC.

The chain joins TRBV6-5 to TRBJ2-7; 8 bases are a match to TRBD2. CDR3 length: 15 amino acids. Germline values: CDR1 MNHEY, CDR2 SVGAGI. V lost 2 bases, J lost 7 bases, and 10 bases stayed unmatched. CDR3 nucleotide sequence: TGTGCCAGCAGTTACGCGGGAACCTTAGCGGGGGAGCAGTACTTC. The encoded protein is CASSYAGTLAGEQYF.

This sequence joins TRBV19 and TRBJ1-3; unclear D gene. In germline, CDR1 is LNHDA, CDR2 SQIVND (reference sequence). V shed 1 base and J shed 0 bases, with 7 bases lying between them. This CDR3 spans 15 amino acids. The CDR3 region is CASSIAPSSGNTIYF. The CDR3 DNA sequence: TGTGCCAGTAGTATAGCGCCGAGCTCTGGAAACACCATATATTTT. Full variable domain (outside the CDR3, taken from reference TRBV19 and TRBJ1-3): DGGITQSPKYLFRKEGQNVTLSCEQNLNHDAMYWYRQDPGQGLRLIYYSQIVNDFQKGDIAEGYSVSREKKESFPLTVTSAQKNPTAFYLCASSIAPSSGNTIYFGEGSWLTVV.

This chain joins TRBV19 and TRBJ2-4; weak D call: TRBD1 (6 bases). Germline V gives CDR1 LNHDA, CDR2 SQIVND (reference sequence). CDR3 length: 16 amino acids. V lost 2 bases, J lost 1 base, and 12 bases lay in between. Here the CDR3 DNA reads TGTGCCAGTAGTATATTGGGGGACATCGCCAAAAACATTCAGTACTTC. It yields the protein CASSILGDIAKNIQYF.

The chain carries TRBV11-1 and TRBJ2-1; possible D gene TRBD1, 6 bases. The CDR3 spans 16 residues. V was shortened by 1 base and J by 0 bases, with 10 bases between the two germline ends. CDR1 and CDR2 from the germline V gene are SGHAT and FQDESV (reference sequence). CDR3 residues: CASSLEGTNSYNEQFF. The CDR3, as DNA: TGTGCCAGCAGCTTAGAGGGGACAAACTCCTACAATGAGCAGTTCTTC.

This clone occurred a few times. The chain links TRBV4-2 to TRBJ1-2; D is ambiguous. V gave up 0 bases and J gave up 2 bases, with 7 bases separating them. The germline CDR1 and CDR2 sequences are LGHNA and YNFKEQ. CDR3 length: 14 amino acids. CDR3 loop: CASSQDPGNYGYTF. Here the CDR3 DNA reads TGTGCCAGCAGCCAAGATCCAGGCAACTATGGCTACACCTTC.

The chain carries TRBV5-1 and TRBJ2-1, with D possibly being TRBD1 (5 bases). Trimming pared 2 bases from V and 6 bases from J, leaving 18 bases between. CDR3 length: 16 amino acids. Germline loops: CDR1 SGHRS, CDR2 YFSETQ. The CDR3 loop is CASSFGALRVSNEQFF. CDR3 nucleotide sequence: TGCGCCAGCAGCTTTGGGGCGCTCAGGGTCTCCAATGAGCAGTTCTTC.